This T cell receptor beta chain appears in the sequencing data of a study of CD8+CD57+ T cells in acquired aplastic anemia. Study-level points and caveats: Overlapping CD8+ CDR3 repertoires of patients and controls contained under 35 shared sequences.

Germline loops: CDR1 DFQATT, CDR2 SNEGSKA (reference sequence). V shed 5 bases, J shed 3 bases, and the junction held 1 base outside the gene matches. The CDR3 consists of 11 residues. The template used for profiling TCR beta VDJ and CDR3 was genomic DNA. MiXCR was run by TCRdb on the reads, yielding one entry per CDR3 protein. The table lists under 200,000 distinct CDR3 sequences, roughly 47% of them singletons, with 1.1% in the top ten. This clonotype has a handful of counts. Its target is not known. The V call is TRBV20-1, the J call TRBJ2-7; 7 positions agree with TRBD1. This TCR was recovered from a human donor in good health. The sequencing sample was made of sorted CD4+, CD8+, or CD8+CD57+ T cells (not recorded which) from PBMCs. Written as DNA, the CDR3 is TGCAGTGCTGGGGACAGCTACGAGCAGTACTTC. Translating gives CSAGDSYEQYF.